A selection of T cell receptor beta chains follows, all from one sample in a study of blood T cell repertoires in COVID-19. TCRdb's copy holds only in-frame clones and misses some; the assay was immunoSEQ multiplex PCR. The sample holds more than 200,000 clones, around 83% seen once. The sequenced sample was peripheral blood. The receptors derive from a woman older than 75 with COVID-19, enrolled during active disease. Both conserved end residues are part of each CDR3. The D gene is left open where the match is weak. Rows may omit the clone size; those that give it use once, few, many or a size class.

j_gene: TRBJ1-5
d_gene: TRBD1
v_gene: TRBV30
abundance: NA
CDR3aa: CAWSVTGNNQPQHF
CDR3nt: TGTGCCTGGAGTGTGACAGGGAACAATCAGCCCCAGCATTTT

j_gene: TRBJ2-7
d_gene: NA
v_gene: TRBV3-1/TRBV3-2
abundance: NA
CDR3aa: CASSQGLPYEQYF
CDR3nt: TGTGCCAGCAGCCAAGGTCTACCTTACGAGCAGTACTTC

j_gene: TRBJ2-7
d_gene: TRBD2
v_gene: TRBV19
abundance: once
CDR3aa: CASSIARGVMTGGIDEQYF
CDR3nt: TGTGCCAGTAGTATAGCCCGCGGGGTTATGACGGGAGGGATCGACGAGCAGTACTTC

j_gene: TRBJ2-3
d_gene: TRBD1
v_gene: TRBV19
abundance: NA
CDR3aa: CASGQGGRTDTQYF
CDR3nt: TGTGCCAGTGGACAGGGGGGACGAACAGATACGCAGTATTTT

j_gene: TRBJ1-3
d_gene: NA
v_gene: TRBV18
abundance: NA
CDR3aa: CASEESGNTIYF
CDR3nt: TGTGCCAGCGAGGAGTCTGGAAACACCATATATTTT

j_gene: TRBJ1-1
d_gene: NA
v_gene: TRBV10-2
abundance: NA
CDR3aa: CASSAQPNTEAFF
CDR3nt: TGCGCCAGCAGTGCACAGCCGAACACTGAAGCTTTCTTT

j_gene: TRBJ2-1
d_gene: NA
v_gene: TRBV11-2
abundance: few
CDR3aa: CASSLRFQALVGTYNEQFF
CDR3nt: TGTGCCAGCAGCTTACGTTTCCAGGCTCTTGTGGGTACCTACAATGAGCAGTTCTTC

j_gene: TRBJ1-1
d_gene: TRBD1
v_gene: TRBV28
abundance: NA
CDR3aa: CASRGPGQGIQNTEAFF
CDR3nt: TGTGCCAGCAGGGGACCGGGACAGGGAATACAGAACACTGAAGCTTTCTTT

j_gene: TRBJ1-4
d_gene: TRBD1
v_gene: TRBV16
abundance: few
CDR3aa: CASSQTHGTGGTKLFF
CDR3nt: TGTGCCAGCAGCCAAACTCACGGGACAGGGGGTACAAAACTGTTTTTT

j_gene: TRBJ2-5
d_gene: NA
v_gene: TRBV29-1
abundance: once
CDR3aa: CSVIPGFQETQYF
CDR3nt: TGCAGCGTTATTCCGGGGTTCCAAGAGACCCAGTACTTC

j_gene: TRBJ1-5
d_gene: NA
v_gene: TRBV19
abundance: NA
CDR3aa: CASSIRGAYSNQPQHF
CDR3nt: TGTGCCAGTAGTATCAGGGGCGCTTATAGCAATCAGCCCCAGCATTTT

j_gene: TRBJ2-7
d_gene: TRBD1
v_gene: TRBV5-1
abundance: NA
CDR3aa: CASSQGAQEQYF
CDR3nt: TGCGCCAGCTCACAGGGGGCGCAGGAGCAGTACTTC

j_gene: TRBJ2-3
d_gene: TRBD2
v_gene: TRBV6-2/TRBV6-3
abundance: few
CDR3aa: CASSRSGPGNTQYF
CDR3nt: TGTGCCAGCAGTCGTAGCGGGCCGGGAAATACGCAGTATTTT